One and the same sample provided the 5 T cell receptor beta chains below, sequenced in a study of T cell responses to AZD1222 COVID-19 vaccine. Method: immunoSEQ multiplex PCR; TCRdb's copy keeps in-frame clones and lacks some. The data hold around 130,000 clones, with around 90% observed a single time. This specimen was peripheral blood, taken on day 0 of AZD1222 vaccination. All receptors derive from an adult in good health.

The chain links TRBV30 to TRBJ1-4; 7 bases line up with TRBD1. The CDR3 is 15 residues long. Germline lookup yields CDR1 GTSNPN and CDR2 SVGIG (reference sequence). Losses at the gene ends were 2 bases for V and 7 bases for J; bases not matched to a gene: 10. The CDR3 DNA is TGTGCCTGGAGTCCGACCCACAGGGGAAGTGAAAAACTGTTTTTT. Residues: CAWSPTHRGSEKLFF.

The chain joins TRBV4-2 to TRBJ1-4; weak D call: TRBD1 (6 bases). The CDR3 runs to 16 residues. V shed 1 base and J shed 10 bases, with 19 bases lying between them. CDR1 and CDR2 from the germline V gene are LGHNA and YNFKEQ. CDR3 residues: CASSQAMGAGDGKLFF. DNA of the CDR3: TGTGCCAGCAGCCAAGCGATGGGGGCAGGGGACGGAAAACTGTTTTTT.

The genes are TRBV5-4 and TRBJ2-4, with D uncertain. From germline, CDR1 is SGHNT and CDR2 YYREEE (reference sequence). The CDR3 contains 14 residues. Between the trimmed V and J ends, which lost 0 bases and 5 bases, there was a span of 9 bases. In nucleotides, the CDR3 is TGTGCCAGCAGCTTGGCTGGGCTGGAAAACATTCAGTACTTC. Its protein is CASSLAGLENIQYF.

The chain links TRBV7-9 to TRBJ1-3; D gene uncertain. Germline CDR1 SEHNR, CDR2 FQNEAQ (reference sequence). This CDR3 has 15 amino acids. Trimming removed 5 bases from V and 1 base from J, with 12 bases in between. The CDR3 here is CASSPGLVSGNTIYF. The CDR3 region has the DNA TGTGCCAGCAGCCCTGGACTGGTTTCTGGAAACACCATATATTTT.

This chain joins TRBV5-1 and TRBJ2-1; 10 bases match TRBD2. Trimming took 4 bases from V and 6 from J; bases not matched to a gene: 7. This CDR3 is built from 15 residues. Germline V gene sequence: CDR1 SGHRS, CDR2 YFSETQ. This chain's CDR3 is CASSATSGIFNEQFF. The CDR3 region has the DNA TGCGCCAGCAGCGCTACTAGCGGGATCTTCAATGAGCAGTTCTTC.